This entry lists 32 T cell receptor beta chains sequenced from one sample in a study of T cells in Graves' hyperthyroidism and ophthalmopathy. Template material for amplifying TCR beta CDR3 regions consisted of RNA transcripts. Using the HTBI primer set, a first-round RT-PCR was run on the TCR CDR3. One entry per CDR3 protein, called by TCRdb with MiXCR from the multiplex PCR reads. The sample has hundreds of thousands of distinct CDR3 sequences, roughly 15% seen once. Sequencing was carried out using blood. The receptor source for this set is a woman aged 45-59 years with Graves' ophthalmopathy.

Only a few counts were recorded for this clonotype. The V gene is TRBV5-1, the J gene TRBJ1-2, with 8 bases identical to TRBD1. J was trimmed by 0 bases and V by 4 bases; bases with no gene match: 8. There are 16 residues in the CDR3. CDR1 SGHRS and CDR2 YFSETQ come from the germline V gene. The CDR3 DNA follows: TGCGCCAGCAGCAGAGGACAGGGAACAGCTAACTATGGCTACACCTTC. Translated, it gives CASSRGQGTANYGYTF.

The V gene is TRBV7-3, the J gene TRBJ2-2; D might be TRBD1 (5 bases). V lost 1 base and J 3 bases, leaving 9 bases between the germline ends. There are 15 residues in the CDR3. The germline CDR1 and CDR2 sequences are SGHTA and FQGTGA. The chain's CDR3 is CASSLNRPDTGELFF. CDR3 nucleotide sequence: TGTGCCAGCAGCTTAAACAGGCCGGACACCGGGGAGCTGTTTTTT.

This clonotype has only a few counts. The chain recombines TRBV9 with TRBJ2-1; 8 bases match TRBD2. The CDR3 has 15 residues. Looked up from germline, CDR1 is SGDLS and CDR2 is YYNGEE. After removal of 1 base from V and 2 bases from J, the junction contained 2 bases not matched to a gene. CDR3 DNA: TGTGCCAGCAGCGTAACTAGCGGCCCCTACAATGAGCAGTTCTTC. It encodes CASSVTSGPYNEQFF.

This clonotype has at least ten counts. The chain combines TRBV5-5 with TRBJ1-4; D remains unclear. From germline, CDR1 is SGHKS and CDR2 YYEKEE (reference sequence). Trimming cost V 1 base and J 6 bases, with 7 bases left between them. The length of the CDR3 is 13 residues. The DNA of the CDR3 is TGTGCCAGCAGCTTGATTGGCGATGAAAAACTGTTTTTT. Amino acid sequence: CASSLIGDEKLFF.

The sample holds many counts of this clonotype. The J gene is TRBJ2-3, the V gene TRBV3-1; 8 positions match TRBD1. This CDR3 is built from 16 residues. The junction had 7 bases not matched to a gene; V was cut back by 4 bases and J by 1 base. CDR1 LGHDT and CDR2 YNNKEL come from the germline V gene (reference sequence). CDR3 in amino acids: CASSRLGGQGTDTQYF. The CDR3 DNA reads as TGTGCCAGCAGCCGGCTAGGGGGACAGGGCACAGATACGCAGTATTTT.

This clonotype has a count of ten or more. The V and J genes are TRBV7-9 and TRBJ2-7, with 7 bases fitting TRBD1. Germline CDR1 and CDR2: SEHNR and FQNEAQ (reference sequence). The length of the CDR3 is 13 residues. Unmatched junction bases numbered 5, after V lost 6 bases and J lost 3 bases. The CDR3: CASRDRDSYEQYF. CDR3 DNA sequence: TGTGCCAGCAGAGATAGGGACAGCTACGAGCAGTACTTC.

This clonotype was detected once. The chain is built from TRBV5-1 and TRBJ2-5; D not resolved. CDR3 length: 12 amino acids. Germline V gene lookup returns CDR1 SGHRS and CDR2 YFSETQ. Trimming removed 5 bases at V and 4 bases at J, with 9 bases between. The CDR3 protein is CASSRASETQYF. CDR3 sequence (DNA): TGCGCCAGCAGTAGGGCCTCAGAGACCCAGTACTTC. The complete variable domain, with remaining parts taken from reference TRBV5-1 and TRBJ2-5, reads KAGVTQTPRYLIKTRGQQVTLSCSPISGHRSVSWYQQTPGQGLQFLFEYFSETQRNKGNFPGRFSGRQFSNSRSEMNVSTLELGDSALYLCASSRASETQYFGPGTRLLVL.

This clonotype was counted ten times or more. The chain couples TRBV7-3 to TRBJ2-3; 7 bases map to TRBD1. Germline CDR1 and CDR2: SGHTA and FQGTGA. The CDR3 spans 18 residues. With V trimmed by 3 bases and J by 5 bases, 17 bases remained unmatched. CDR3 sequence: CASSFKAPRTGAGDTQYF. The DNA of the CDR3 is TGTGCCAGCAGCTTTAAGGCCCCACGAACAGGGGCGGGAGATACGCAGTATTTT. Combining the CDR3 with reference TRBV7-3 and TRBJ2-3 gives the whole variable domain GAGVSQTPSNKVTEKGKYVELRCDPISGHTALYWYRQSLGQGPEFLIYFQGTGAADDSGLPNDRFFAVRPEGSVSTLKIQRTERGDSAVYLCASSFKAPRTGAGDTQYFGPGTRLTVL.

Only a few counts were recorded for this clonotype. The chain employs TRBV6-6 and TRBJ2-1, with 8 bases identical to TRBD2. With V trimmed by 2 bases and J by 4 bases, 7 bases remained unmatched. Germline V CDR1 and CDR2: MNHNY, SVGAGI (reference sequence). CDR3 length equals 16 residues. The CDR3 is CASSYVGTSKYNEQFF. Here the CDR3 DNA reads TGTGCCAGCAGTTACGTAGGGACTAGTAAGTACAATGAGCAGTTCTTC.

This clonotype has a handful of counts. A much bigger clone sits one base away, suggesting this may be a read error. This chain joins TRBV28 and TRBJ2-7; 10 bases are a match to TRBD1. CDR1 is MDHEN, CDR2 SYDVKM, per germline. The CDR3 is 14 amino acids. The CDR3 loop is CAGSYGTGAYEQYF. The CDR3 DNA reads as TGTGCCGGCAGTTATGGGACAGGGGCCTACGAGCAGTACTTC.

This clonotype showed up many times. The chain recombines TRBV28 with TRBJ2-5, with 16 bases identical to TRBD2. V gave up 4 bases and J gave up 4 bases; unmatched junction bases: 15. This CDR3 is 20 amino acids long. Germline V CDR1 and CDR2: MDHEN, SYDVKM. This CDR3 reads CASSSRPGQGTSGRAETQYF. The CDR3 bases are TGTGCCAGCAGTTCCCGCCCCGGACAGGGGACTAGCGGGAGGGCAGAGACCCAGTACTTC.

This clonotype appeared many times. This chain joins TRBV4-1 and TRBJ1-3; 8 bases agree with TRBD1. CDR1 is MGHRA, CDR2 YSYEKL, per germline. This CDR3 has 16 amino acids. V trimming: 1 base; J trimming: 2 bases; junction bases outside the gene matches: 4. The CDR3 bases are TGCGCCAGCAGCCAAGCTCCGGGACAGGCTGGAAACACCATATATTTT. This gives the protein CASSQAPGQAGNTIYF.

This clonotype showed up many times. This chain links TRBV12-3 or TRBV12-4 with TRBJ1-2; D ambiguous. Trimming removed 4 bases from V and 1 base from J, with 10 bases in between. The CDR3 is made up of 14 amino acids. CDR3 bases: TGTGCCAGCAGTTGGGGTTCAGATAACTATGGCTACACCTTC. Translated, it gives CASSWGSDNYGYTF.

The table lists this clonotype with many counts. This sequence joins TRBV20-1 and TRBJ2-3; 8 nucleotides align to TRBD2. This CDR3 is 15 amino acids long. J gave up 0 bases and V 2 bases, and 4 bases lay outside the gene matches. Germline V lookup: CDR1 DFQATT, CDR2 SNEGSKA (reference sequence). CDR3 sequence (DNA): TGCAGTGCTAGATTTACGGGAGGGAGCACAGATACGCAGTATTTT. Encoded protein: CSARFTGGSTDTQYF.

This clonotype has a count of ten or more. The V and J genes are TRBV6-1 and TRBJ2-7; TRBD2 aligns across 7 bases. This CDR3 has 15 residues. Germline V CDR1 and CDR2: MNHNS, SASEGT. Trimming removed 3 bases from V and 1 base from J; junction bases left unmatched: 6. The DNA of the CDR3 is TGTGCCAGCAGTGATCCCTGGGGGGGTTCCTACGAGCAGTACTTC. Protein sequence: CASSDPWGGSYEQYF.

This clonotype was seen repeatedly, ten times or more. CDR3 bases: TGTGCCACCAGTGCAGGCGGCTACGAGCAGTACTTC. It yields the protein CATSAGGYEQYF. The chain combines TRBV24-1 with TRBJ2-7; D remains ambiguous. This CDR3 has 12 residues. The V and J ends lost 5 bases and 3 bases respectively, with 7 bases between them. Per germline, CDR1 KGHDR and CDR2 SFDVKD.

Many counts were recorded for this clonotype. This sequence joins TRBV20-1 and TRBJ2-1; D may correspond to TRBD1 or TRBD2 (5 bases each). The germline V and J ends were trimmed by 5 bases and 5 bases, with 10 bases remaining between them. Germline V gene sequence: CDR1 DFQATT, CDR2 SNEGSKA (reference sequence). This CDR3 contains 12 residues. CDR3 in DNA: TGCAGTGCTCCGGGACCCAACAATGAGCAGTTCTTC. Its translation: CSAPGPNNEQFF.

This clonotype occurred a few times. The genes are TRBV6-1 and TRBJ1-6; possibly TRBD1 for D (5 bases). Germline loops: CDR1 MNHNS, CDR2 SASEGT. Trimming left V 6 bases short and J 5 bases short, with 11 bases between. The CDR3 is 14 residues long. CDR3: CASSDGGDNSPLHF. The CDR3, as DNA: TGTGCCAGCAGCGACGGAGGGGATAATTCACCCCTCCACTTT.

Many counts were recorded for this clonotype. The chain uses TRBV30 and TRBJ1-4; the D gene is possibly TRBD1 (5 bases). Between the trimmed V and J ends, which lost 4 bases and 8 bases, there was a span of 26 bases. This CDR3 region has 17 residues. Germline V gives CDR1 GTSNPN, CDR2 SVGIG (reference sequence). This CDR3 reads CAWTPWGLNNNSEKLFF. The CDR3 DNA reads TGTGCCTGGACCCCTTGGGGACTAAATAACAACAGCGAAAAACTGTTTTTT. The entire variable domain, with the rest obtained from reference TRBV30 and TRBJ1-4, is as follows: SQTIHQWPATLVQPVGSPLSLECTVEGTSNPNLYWYRQAAGRGLQLLFYSVGIGQISSEVPQNLSASRPQDRQFILSSKKLLLSDSGFYLCAWTPWGLNNNSEKLFFGSGTQLSVL.

This clonotype has at least ten counts. The genes are TRBV27 and TRBJ2-3; 8 nucleotides agree with TRBD2. The germline V gene has CDR1 MNHEY and CDR2 SMNVEV (reference sequence). Trimming cost V 6 bases and J 1 base; bases outside gene matches: 9. The CDR3 consists of 16 residues. The CDR3 sequence is CASSVTSGGGTDTQYF. CDR3 DNA: TGTGCCAGCAGCGTAACTAGCGGAGGGGGCACAGATACGCAGTATTTT.

This clonotype was seen ten or more times. V and J are TRBV9 and TRBJ1-3; 9 bases fit TRBD1. CDR1 is SGDLS and CDR2 is YYNGEE in the germline V gene. The CDR3 extends over 16 amino acids. V was pared by 0 bases and J by 3 bases, with 4 bases of the junction left unmatched. The CDR3, as DNA: TGTGCCAGCAGCGTAGAGGGACAGGGTGATGGAAACACCATATATTTT. It codes for CASSVEGQGDGNTIYF.

V gene TRBV3-1 combines with J gene TRBJ2-1; TRBD1 matches at 7 bases. V lost 0 bases, J lost 8 bases, and 13 bases stayed unmatched. Germline lookup yields CDR1 LGHDT and CDR2 YNNKEL (reference sequence). The length of the CDR3 is 17 residues. The CDR3 here is CASSQDPDPGGSDEQFF. In nucleotides, the CDR3 is TGTGCCAGCAGCCAAGATCCGGACCCAGGGGGTTCCGATGAGCAGTTCTTC.

This clonotype was seen ten or more times. This chain joins TRBV2 and TRBJ2-5; D uncertain. In germline, CDR1 is SNHLY, CDR2 FYNNEI. V gave up 8 bases and J gave up 4 bases, with 11 bases separating them. This CDR3 spans 12 amino acids. In DNA form, the CDR3 reads TGTGCCAGCCAAGGAGTTGGAGAGACCCAGTACTTC. Its translation is CASQGVGETQYF.

This clonotype was seen repeatedly, ten times or more. The chain couples TRBV28 to TRBJ2-5, with D perhaps TRBD1 (5 bases). This CDR3 is 14 amino acids long. The V end was cut by 4 bases, the J end by 0 bases, with 9 bases between. The germline gives CDR1 MDHEN, CDR2 SYDVKM. CDR3 in DNA: TGTGCCAGCAGTTGGGGCGACTACCAAGAGACCCAGTACTTC. Amino acids: CASSWGDYQETQYF.

This clonotype has ten or more counts. DNA for the CDR3: TGCGCCAGCAGACCGGGACAGGGGATCTACGAGCAGTACTTC. This encodes CASRPGQGIYEQYF. The chain uses TRBV5-1 and TRBJ2-7, with 10 bases aligning to TRBD1. This CDR3 is 14 amino acids long. Trimming removed 5 bases from V and 3 bases from J; junction bases left unmatched: 5. From germline, CDR1 is SGHRS and CDR2 YFSETQ.

This clonotype was detected many times. The chain uses TRBV6-2 or TRBV6-3 and TRBJ1-2; D possibly corresponds to TRBD1 (6 bases). V lost 4 bases and J 3 bases, leaving 21 bases between the germline ends. The CDR3 consists of 17 residues. Germline-derived CDR1 and CDR2 are MNHEY and SVGEGT. The CDR3 loop reads CASSSPFYRAFHYGYTF. The CDR3 nucleotides read TGTGCCAGCAGTTCCCCCTTTTACAGGGCATTTCACTATGGCTACACCTTC.

This clonotype was counted ten times or more. The V gene is TRBV7-8, the J gene TRBJ2-2; 9 positions match TRBD2. Trimming cost V 2 bases and J 1 base; bases outside gene matches: 2. Germline loops: CDR1 SGHVS, CDR2 FQNEAQ. This CDR3 contains 16 residues. CDR3: CASSLLSGRNTGELFF. DNA for the CDR3: TGTGCCAGCAGCTTACTTAGCGGGAGGAACACCGGGGAGCTGTTTTTT.

This clonotype was found a few times. This sequence joins TRBV5-6 and TRBJ2-6; D remains unclear. Germline values: CDR1 SGHDT, CDR2 YYEEEE. This CDR3 is 16 amino acids long. V was trimmed by 3 bases and J by 0 bases, leaving 10 bases between them. The CDR3: CASSSFPGSGANVLTF. CDR3 coding DNA: TGTGCCAGCAGCTCCTTCCCTGGCTCTGGGGCCAACGTCCTGACTTTC. The variable domain in full, with the rest retrieved from reference TRBV5-6 and TRBJ2-6, is DAGVTQSPTHLIKTRGQQVTLRCSPKSGHDTVSWYQQALGQGPQFIFQYYEEEERQRGNFPDRFSGHQFPNYSSELNVNALLLGDSALYLCASSSFPGSGANVLTFGAGSRLTVL.

This clonotype has ten or more counts. This chain links TRBV18 with TRBJ1-1; 10 positions match TRBD1. From germline, CDR1 is KGHSH and CDR2 LQKENI. J gave up 1 base and V 1 base, and 3 bases lay outside the gene matches. The CDR3 spans 16 residues. Here the CDR3 reads CASSPRGTGANTEAFF. The CDR3 nucleotides read TGTGCCAGCTCACCACGAGGGACAGGGGCGAACACTGAAGCTTTCTTT.

This rearrangement joins TRBV20-1 to TRBJ2-1; 11 nucleotides agree with TRBD2. Germline CDR1 is DFQATT and CDR2 is SNEGSKA (reference sequence). Unmatched junction bases numbered 5, after V lost 3 bases and J lost 7 bases. This CDR3 is 14 amino acids long. The CDR3 nucleotides read TGCAGTGCTAGTAGCGGGAGGGCCAGGAATGAGCAGTTCTTC. Encoded protein: CSASSGRARNEQFF.

The rearrangement joins TRBV6-1 to TRBJ2-1; TRBD2 matches at 15 bases. This CDR3 contains 17 residues. CDR1 is MNHNS and CDR2 is SASEGT in the germline V gene. V lost 5 bases to trimming and J lost 7 bases; unmatched junction nucleotides: 9. CDR3: CASSWRTSGRAGNEQFF. CDR3 DNA: TGTGCCAGCAGTTGGAGGACTAGCGGGAGGGCCGGGAATGAGCAGTTCTTC.

Here the CDR3 reads CSAPNWRMNTEAFF. The CDR3 nucleotides are TGCAGTGCTCCTAACTGGAGAATGAACACTGAAGCTTTCTTT. J is TRBJ1-1 and V is TRBV20-1; D is unresolved. V was shortened by 5 bases and J by 0 bases, with 13 bases between the two germline ends. This CDR3 is built from 14 residues. Germline lookup yields CDR1 DFQATT and CDR2 SNEGSKA (reference sequence).